These 3 T cell receptor beta chains share one sample of origin, sequenced in a study of blood T cells in healthy people across ages. The authors ran a second PCR of about 7 to 11 cycles using a sample-barcoded 5' primer and a J-beta primer mix. TCRdb reanalysed the 5' RACE reads using MiXCR and keeps one entry per CDR3 protein. The sample holds fewer than 800,000 distinct CDR3 sequences, around 21% seen once. Sequenced: blood. These receptors were taken from a man between 65 and 79 years old in good health.

This clonotype came up a few times. The chain is built from TRBV5-1 and TRBJ1-1; the match to TRBD1 covers 7 bases. V trimming: 2 bases; J trimming: 1 base; junction bases outside the gene matches: 11. Germline V gene lookup returns CDR1 SGHRS and CDR2 YFSETQ. CDR3 size: 17 residues. This CDR3 is CASSLQGLPDSNTEAFF. In DNA form, the CDR3 reads TGCGCCAGCAGCTTACAGGGGCTTCCAGACTCGAACACTGAAGCTTTCTTT.

The sample holds many counts of this clonotype. V and J are TRBV5-1 and TRBJ2-1, with TRBD2 matching over 9 bases. Germline lookup yields CDR1 SGHRS and CDR2 YFSETQ. The CDR3 sequence is 15 residues long. V gave up 4 bases and J gave up 2 bases; unmatched junction bases: 4. As DNA, the CDR3 is TGCGCCAGCAGCCGCGGGAGGGCCACCTACAATGAGCAGTTCTTC. Protein: CASSRGRATYNEQFF.

This clonotype was seen more than once but under ten times. The chain uses TRBV6-5 and TRBJ2-7; D is perhaps TRBD1 or TRBD2 (5 bases each). CDR1 is MNHEY, CDR2 SVGAGI, per germline. The length of the CDR3 is 15 residues. V was cut by 0 bases and J by 0 bases, with 9 bases left in between. CDR3 protein: CASSYSPGSSYEQYF. CDR3 nucleotide sequence: TGTGCCAGCAGTTACTCGCCAGGGAGCTCCTACGAGCAGTACTTC.